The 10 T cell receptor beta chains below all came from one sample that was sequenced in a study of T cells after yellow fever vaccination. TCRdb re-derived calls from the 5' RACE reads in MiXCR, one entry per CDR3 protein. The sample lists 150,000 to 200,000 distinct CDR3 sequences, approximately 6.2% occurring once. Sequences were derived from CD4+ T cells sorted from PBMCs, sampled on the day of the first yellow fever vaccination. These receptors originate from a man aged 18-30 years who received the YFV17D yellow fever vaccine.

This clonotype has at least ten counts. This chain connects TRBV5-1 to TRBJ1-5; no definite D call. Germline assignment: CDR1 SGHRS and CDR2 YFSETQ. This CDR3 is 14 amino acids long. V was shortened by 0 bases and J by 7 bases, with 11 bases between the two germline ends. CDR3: CASSLASGLQPQHF. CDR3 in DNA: TGCGCCAGCAGCTTGGCCTCAGGTCTGCAGCCCCAGCATTTT.

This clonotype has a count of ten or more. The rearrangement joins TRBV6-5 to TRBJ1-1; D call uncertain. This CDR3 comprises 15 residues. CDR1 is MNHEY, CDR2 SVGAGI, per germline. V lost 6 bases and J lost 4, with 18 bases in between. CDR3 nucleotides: TGTGCCAGCAGAAGGGTGAGAGTGGCCGGCACTGAAGCTTTCTTT. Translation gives CASRRVRVAGTEAFF.

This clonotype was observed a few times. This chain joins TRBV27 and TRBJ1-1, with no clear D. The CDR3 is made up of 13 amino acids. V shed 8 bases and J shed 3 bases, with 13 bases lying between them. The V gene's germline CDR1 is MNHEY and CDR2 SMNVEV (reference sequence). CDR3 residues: CASLPWVDTEAFF. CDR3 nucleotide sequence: TGTGCCAGCCTACCGTGGGTGGACACTGAAGCTTTCTTT.

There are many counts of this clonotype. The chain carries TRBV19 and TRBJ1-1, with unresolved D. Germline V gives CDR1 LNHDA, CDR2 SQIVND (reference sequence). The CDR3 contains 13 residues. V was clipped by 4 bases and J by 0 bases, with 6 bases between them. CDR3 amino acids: CASSRVMNTEAFF. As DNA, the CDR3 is TGTGCCAGTAGTAGGGTAATGAACACTGAAGCTTTCTTT.

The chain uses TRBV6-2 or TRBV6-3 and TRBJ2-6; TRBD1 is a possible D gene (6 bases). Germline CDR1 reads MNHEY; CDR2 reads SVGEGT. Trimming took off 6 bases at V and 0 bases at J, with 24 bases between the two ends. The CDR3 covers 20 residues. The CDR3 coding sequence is TGTGCCAGCAGCGGACAGAGATTACAGGCGTTGCACTCTGGGGCCAACGTCCTGACTTTC. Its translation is CASSGQRLQALHSGANVLTF.

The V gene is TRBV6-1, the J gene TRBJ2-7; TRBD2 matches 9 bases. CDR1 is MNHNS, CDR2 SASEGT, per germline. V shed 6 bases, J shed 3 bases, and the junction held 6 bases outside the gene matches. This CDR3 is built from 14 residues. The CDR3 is CASSSRGGLYEQYV. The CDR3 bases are TGTGCCAGCAGCTCGCGGGGGGGCCTCTACGAGCAGTACGTC.

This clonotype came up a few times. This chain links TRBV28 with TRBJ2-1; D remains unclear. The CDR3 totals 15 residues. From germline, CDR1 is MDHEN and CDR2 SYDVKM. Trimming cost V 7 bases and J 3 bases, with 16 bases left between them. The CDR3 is CASTIKYRSYNEQFF. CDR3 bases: TGTGCCAGCACCATAAAGTACCGGAGCTACAATGAGCAGTTCTTC.

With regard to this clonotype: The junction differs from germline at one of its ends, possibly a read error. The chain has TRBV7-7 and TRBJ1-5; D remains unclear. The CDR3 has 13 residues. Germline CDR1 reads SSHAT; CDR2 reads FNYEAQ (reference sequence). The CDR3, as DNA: TGTGCTAGCAGCTTAGGTCTGAATCAGCCCCAGCATTTT. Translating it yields CASSLGLNQPQHF.

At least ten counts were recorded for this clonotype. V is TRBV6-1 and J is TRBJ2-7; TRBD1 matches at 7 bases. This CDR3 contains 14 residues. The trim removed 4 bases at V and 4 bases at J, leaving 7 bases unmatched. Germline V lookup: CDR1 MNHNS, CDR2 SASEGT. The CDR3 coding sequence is TGTGCCAGCAGTGCGTCGGGACAGCTATACGAGCAGTACTTC. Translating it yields CASSASGQLYEQYF.

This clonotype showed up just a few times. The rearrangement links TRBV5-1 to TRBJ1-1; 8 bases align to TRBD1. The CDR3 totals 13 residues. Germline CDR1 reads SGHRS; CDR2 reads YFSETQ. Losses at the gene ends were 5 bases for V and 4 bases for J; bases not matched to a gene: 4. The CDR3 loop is CASRGTGPTEAFF. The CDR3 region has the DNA TGCGCCAGCAGGGGGACAGGTCCCACTGAAGCTTTCTTT. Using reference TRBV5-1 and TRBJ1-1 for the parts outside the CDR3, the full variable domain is KAGVTQTPRYLIKTRGQQVTLSCSPISGHRSVSWYQQTPGQGLQFLFEYFSETQRNKGNFPGRFSGRQFSNSRSEMNVSTLELGDSALYLCASRGTGPTEAFFGQGTRLTVV.